This T cell receptor beta chain was retrieved from a study of cytomegalovirus exposure and HLA in healthy donors. Broader study findings: Most TCR beta V segments were productive about 87% or about 30% of the time in an earlier analysis.

Concerning this clone: Its antigen is still unknown.

The PCR ran on 60 Vbeta and 13 Jbeta primers. Method: immunoSEQ multiplex PCR; TCRdb's copy keeps in-frame clones and lacks some. In the table there are about 120,000 clones, roughly three fifths of which are singletons. Nominally healthy donors provided the samples, though records likely missed some immune exposures. Deletions cut 0 bases from V and 2 bases from J, with 14 bases between. The CDR3 covers 17 residues. Looked up from germline, CDR1 is LNHDA and CDR2 is SQIVND (reference sequence). The sample taken for sequencing was PBMCs. The chain is built from TRBV19 and TRBJ1-5; no clear D. This sequence originates from a woman in her thirties or forties in good health and CMV-seropositive. CDR3 protein: CASSIDREEGGNQPQHF. CDR3 DNA sequence: TGTGCCAGTAGTATAGATCGGGAAGAGGGCGGCAATCAGCCCCAGCATTTT.